This entry lists 10 T cell receptor beta chains sequenced from one sample in a study of CD8+ T cells in alopecia areata. Sequencing used cDNA as its template, made by extracting RNA and reverse transcribing it. Measured with immunoSEQ multiplex PCR; TCRdb has only the in-frame clones, and not every one. Among hundreds of thousands of clones listed, 58% were seen once. This sample's treatment: oral pan-JAK inhibitor, 5-10 mg twice daily. The source was CD4+ T cells sorted from blood, collected at week 24, from a patient treated with tofacitinib. The receptors here all came from a human donor with alopecia areata.

This chain's CDR3 is CASSFKGNEQFF. CDR3 coding DNA: TGTGCCAGCAGTTTTAAGGGGAATGAGCAGTTCTTC. This chain links TRBV27 with TRBJ2-1, with D tentatively TRBD1 (5 bases). The V end lost 3 bases, the J end lost 7 bases, and 7 bases lay between the germline ends. This CDR3 is built from 12 residues. CDR1 and CDR2 from the germline V gene are MNHEY and SMNVEV (reference sequence).

This clone was seen a handful of times. The chain joins TRBV29-1 to TRBJ2-7; 7 bases fit TRBD1. Looked up from germline, CDR1 is SQVTM and CDR2 is ANQGSEA. This CDR3 region has 18 residues. V lost 1 base to trimming and J lost 1 base; unmatched junction nucleotides: 16. CDR3 DNA: TGCAGCGTTGAAGTTTCAAGTACCAGCAAGACAGGGTCCTACGAGCAGTACTTC. It translates to CSVEVSSTSKTGSYEQYF.

The chain uses TRBV15 and TRBJ2-7, with TRBD2 identical over 9 bases. Germline V gives CDR1 LNHNV, CDR2 YYDKDF (reference sequence). V was pared by 0 bases and J by 2 bases, with 2 bases of the junction left unmatched. The CDR3 extends over 15 amino acids. CDR3 nucleotides: TGTGCCACCAGCAGAGATCTAGCGGGGCCCTACGAGCAGTACTTC. This encodes CATSRDLAGPYEQYF.

V and J are TRBV30 and TRBJ2-4, with 9 nucleotides matching TRBD1. CDR3 size: 12 residues. Germline assignment: CDR1 GTSNPN and CDR2 SVGIG (reference sequence). The junction had 5 bases not matched to a gene; V was cut back by 5 bases and J by 9 bases. The DNA of the CDR3 is TGTGCCTGGGGGACAGGGCAACTCATTCAGTACTTC. Translated, it gives CAWGTGQLIQYF.

This clone turned up a few times. The chain has TRBV23-1 and TRBJ1-1; D gene uncertain. TRBV23-1 has ORF status, its function being uncertain. Trimming took 4 bases from V and 2 from J, leaving 14 bases between them. This CDR3 is built from 15 residues. CDR3 bases: TGCGCCAGCAGTCCCCTGGCAGTTGTCAACACTGAAGCTTTCTTT. This codes for CASSPLAVVNTEAFF.

The chain joins TRBV4-2 to TRBJ1-2, with D hard to call. Trimming pared 0 bases from V and 5 bases from J, leaving 10 bases between. Germline CDR1 and CDR2: LGHNA and YNFKEQ. CDR3 size: 14 residues. CDR3 residues: CASSQELSGYGYTF. CDR3 coding DNA: TGTGCCAGCAGCCAAGAGTTGTCCGGGTATGGCTACACCTTC.

The genes are TRBV27 and TRBJ1-6; 8 bases match TRBD1. With 6 bases clipped from V and 10 bases from J, the junction kept 11 bases outside the gene matches. Germline CDR1 reads MNHEY; CDR2 reads SMNVEV (reference sequence). The CDR3 covers 15 residues. CDR3 DNA sequence: TGTGCCAGCAGAGAGCAGACAGGGGCCGGATCACCCCTCCACTTT. As protein: CASREQTGAGSPLHF.

The rearrangement joins TRBV19 to TRBJ1-5; 7 bases fit TRBD1. J was trimmed by 4 bases and V by 5 bases; bases with no gene match: 5. The CDR3 runs 14 residues. Germline values: CDR1 LNHDA, CDR2 SQIVND (reference sequence). Here the CDR3 reads CASSSWTGNQPQHF. In DNA, the CDR3 is TGTGCCAGTAGTTCCTGGACAGGAAATCAGCCCCAGCATTTT.

This clone was seen only a few times. The rearrangement links TRBV2 to TRBJ2-7; 12 bases map to TRBD2. This CDR3 contains 16 residues. The V gene end was trimmed by 6 bases and the J gene end by 6 bases; junction bases not matched to a gene: 12. Per germline, CDR1 SNHLY and CDR2 FYNNEI. The CDR3 sequence: CASSKILAGGTAEQYF. The CDR3 region has the DNA TGTGCCAGCAGCAAAATACTAGCGGGGGGCACCGCCGAGCAGTACTTC.

The chain carries TRBV7-2 and TRBJ2-6, with D maybe TRBD2 (5 bases). Germline CDR1 and CDR2: SGHTA and FQGNSA. The CDR3 runs to 15 residues. V lost 4 bases, J lost 1 base, and 8 bases lay in between. As DNA, the CDR3 is TGTGCCAGCAGCTCTCTAGCTTCTGGGGCCAACGTCCTGACTTTC. This translates into CASSSLASGANVLTF.